The TCR beta chain described here comes from a study of type 1 regulatory T cells. Study in general: An in vitro protocol generated T-allo10, a Tr1-enriched, alloantigen-specific CD4 T cell product.

The germline V and J ends were trimmed by 4 bases and 1 base, with 11 bases remaining between them. Germline V CDR1 and CDR2: SGHRS, YFSETQ. The CDR3 sequence is 15 residues long. T-allo10 cells from the graft donor were described as anergic, host-alloantigen-specific, and alloantigen-specific suppressors. TCRdb called the reads again in MiXCR, with one record for every CDR3 protein. The sample yields 20,000 to 25,000 distinct CDR3 sequences, 72% seen once. Comments on this clonotype: Its matching antigen is unknown.

The J gene is TRBJ2-2, the V gene TRBV5-1; no clear D. The receptor was derived from a human donor in good health. The sequenced sample consisted of cultured T cells, either the whole culture or a sorted T cell fraction (not recorded which). Subset noted: Tr1-enriched cell product generated in vitro against host alloantigens. The CDR3 nucleotides are TGCGCCAGCAGCCCAGAAGTCAGGAACACCGGGGAGCTGTTTTTT. It encodes CASSPEVRNTGELFF.